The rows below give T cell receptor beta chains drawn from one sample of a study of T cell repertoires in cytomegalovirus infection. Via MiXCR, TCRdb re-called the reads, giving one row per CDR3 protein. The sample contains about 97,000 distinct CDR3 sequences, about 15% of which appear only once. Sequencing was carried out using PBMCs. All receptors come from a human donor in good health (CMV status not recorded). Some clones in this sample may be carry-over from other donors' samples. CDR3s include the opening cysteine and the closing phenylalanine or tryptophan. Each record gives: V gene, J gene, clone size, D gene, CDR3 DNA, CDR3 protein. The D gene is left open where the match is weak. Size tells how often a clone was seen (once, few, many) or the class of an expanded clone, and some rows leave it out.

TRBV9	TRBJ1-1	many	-	TGTGCCAGCAGCGTAGATTGGGACACTGAAGCTTTCTTT	CASSVDWDTEAFF
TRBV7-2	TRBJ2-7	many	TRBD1	TGTGCCAGCAGTCCGCGACAGGGGAGCTCCTACGAGCAGTACTTC	CASSPRQGSSYEQYF
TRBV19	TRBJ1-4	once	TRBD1	TGTGACAGTACCCGGGACAGGATGGGAGAAAAACTGTTTTTT	CDSTRDRMGEKLFF
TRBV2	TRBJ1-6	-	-	TGTGCCAGCAGTGGGGCCTTGGGTTCACCCCTCCACTTT	CASSGALGSPLHF
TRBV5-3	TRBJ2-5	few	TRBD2	TGTGCCAGCAGCTTTAGCGGGGGGGCCCGGGAGACCCAGTACTTC	CASSFSGGARETQYF
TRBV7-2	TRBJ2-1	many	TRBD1	TGTGCCAGCAGAGTAGGGACAGCATTTTACAATGAGCAGTTCTTC	CASRVGTAFYNEQFF
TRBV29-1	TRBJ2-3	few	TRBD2	TGCAGCGTGCTAGCGGGGCTACACACAGATACGCAGTATTTT	CSVLAGLHTDTQYF
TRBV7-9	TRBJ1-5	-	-	TGTGCCAGCAGCTTAACCGGAGTTAGCAATCAGCCCCAGCATTTT	CASSLTGVSNQPQHF
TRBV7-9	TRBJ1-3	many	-	TGTGCCAGCAGCTTACCTCGGACAAGGGCCTTAAGCTCTGGAAACACCATATATTTT	CASSLPRTRALSSGNTIYF
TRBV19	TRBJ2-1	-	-	TGTGCCAGTAGTATGAGGCTAGCTAAGAATGAGCAGTTCTTC	CASSMRLAKNEQFF
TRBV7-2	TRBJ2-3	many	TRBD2	TGTGCCAGCAGCTCATCGACTAGCGGGGGGGGGGTAGATACGCAGTATTTT	CASSSSTSGGGVDTQYF
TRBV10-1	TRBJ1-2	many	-	TGCGCCAGCAGGGGCGGACCACGGGCTAACTATGGCTACACCTTC	CASRGGPRANYGYTF
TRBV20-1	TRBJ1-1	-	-	TGCAGTGTTCGTCGGCACGAGAACACTGAAGCTTTCTTT	CSVRRHENTEAFF
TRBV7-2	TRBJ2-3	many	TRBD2	TGTGCCAGCAGCGCGAGACTAGCGGGGCGCACAGATACGCAGTATTTT	CASSARLAGRTDTQYF
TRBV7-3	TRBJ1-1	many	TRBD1	TGTGCCAGCAGCCGTCATACAGGGGCTGAAGCTTTCTTT	CASSRHTGAEAFF
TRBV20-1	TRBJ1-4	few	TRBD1	TGCAGTGCTAGAGATACGGGGGGACAGGGGGCGCCCGGGTCGCGGAAACTGTTTTTT	CSARDTGGQGAPGSRKLFF
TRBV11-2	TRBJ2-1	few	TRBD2	TGTGCCAGCAGCTATACTAGCGGGGGGGGAGATGAGCAGTTCTTC	CASSYTSGGGDEQFF
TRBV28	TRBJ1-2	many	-	TGTGCCAGCAACCCAGAGGGTCGAGTTGGCTACACCTTC	CASNPEGRVGYTF
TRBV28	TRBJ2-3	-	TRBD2	TGTGCCATCAGCCCAGCGGGGTCTACAGATACGCAGTATTTT	CAISPAGSTDTQYF
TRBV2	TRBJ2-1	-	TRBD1	TGTGCCAGCAGTGAATTAGGACAGGGCTACAATGAGCAGTTCTTC	CASSELGQGYNEQFF
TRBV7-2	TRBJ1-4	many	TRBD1	TGTGCCAGCAGCTTAGGGGCAGGGGGCATGGTTTTT	CASSLGAGGMVF
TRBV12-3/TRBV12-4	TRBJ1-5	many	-	TGTGCCAGCAGGGACAGTTATAGCAATCAGCCCCAGCATTTT	CASRDSYSNQPQHF